Listed below are T cell receptor beta chains from one sample, sequenced in a study of blood T cell repertoires in COVID-19. Generated by immunoSEQ multiplex PCR, the TCRdb table keeps only in-frame clones and is missing some. The data show about 43,000 clones, roughly 90% seen once. The sample was peripheral blood. These TCRs come from a woman older than 75 with active COVID-19. Each CDR3 is given with its conserved first and last residue. D genes are given only for firm matches. Some rows have no size entry. The others give once, few or many, or a class for an expanded clone.

v_gene	abundance	j_gene	d_gene	CDR3nt	CDR3aa
TRBV30	few	TRBJ1-1	NA	TGTGCCTGGACAGGGCTAACTAATACTGAAGCTTTCTTT	CAWTGLTNTEAFF
TRBV30	once	TRBJ2-1	TRBD2	TGTGCCTGGAGTGACAATCTAGCGGGGGCCTACAATGAGCAGTTCTTC	CAWSDNLAGAYNEQFF
TRBV9	NA	TRBJ1-1	NA	TGTGCCAGCAGCCCCATGACAGTGAACACTGAAGCTTTCTTT	CASSPMTVNTEAFF
TRBV28	NA	TRBJ2-7	TRBD2	TGTGCCAGCAGTTTAGGGGGCGGGGGGCTATACGAGCAGTACTTC	CASSLGGGGLYEQYF
TRBV9	NA	TRBJ1-4	TRBD1	TGTGCCAGCAGCGTAGGCCCCGACAGGGTTAATGAAAAACTGTTTTTT	CASSVGPDRVNEKLFF
TRBV5-1	NA	TRBJ1-1	TRBD1	TGCGCCAGCAGCTTCTACTCGGGACAGCCAAACACTGAAGCTTTCTTT	CASSFYSGQPNTEAFF
TRBV4-3	NA	TRBJ2-1	TRBD2	TGCGCCAGCAGCGTCCTCCCCAGCGGGGGTCGTAATGAGCAGTTCTTC	CASSVLPSGGRNEQFF
TRBV6-5	NA	TRBJ1-2	TRBD1	TGTGCCAGCAGTTACTCGAGGGACAGATATGGCTACACCTTC	CASSYSRDRYGYTF
TRBV11-3	NA	TRBJ1-5	NA	TGTGCCAGCAGCCTTGGGGGGGGCAATCAGCCCCAGCATTTT	CASSLGGGNQPQHF
TRBV5-4	NA	TRBJ2-3	TRBD1	TGTGCCAGCAGCTCAGGACAGGGAAGAGGCACAGATACGCAGTATTTT	CASSSGQGRGTDTQYF
TRBV5-1	NA	TRBJ1-1	TRBD1	TGCGCCAGCAGCTTACTTCCTCCGACAGGGATCGACACTGAAGCTTTCTTT	CASSLLPPTGIDTEAFF
TRBV9	NA	TRBJ2-1	NA	TGTGCCAGCAGCGTAGAGCGGAACGATGAGCAGTTCTTC	CASSVERNDEQFF
TRBV6-2/TRBV6-3	NA	TRBJ1-2	TRBD1	TGTGCCAGCAGTTCCCCTTACCGGGACAGGGTCGGCTACACCTTC	CASSSPYRDRVGYTF
TRBV7-2	NA	TRBJ2-1	NA	TGTGCCACCGGTGGCGGGGGCCTTCGGAATGAGCAGTTCTTC	CATGGGGLRNEQFF
TRBV19	NA	TRBJ1-2	TRBD1	TGTGCCAGTAGTATCCTTGGGACAGGGCTCTATGGCTACACCTTC	CASSILGTGLYGYTF